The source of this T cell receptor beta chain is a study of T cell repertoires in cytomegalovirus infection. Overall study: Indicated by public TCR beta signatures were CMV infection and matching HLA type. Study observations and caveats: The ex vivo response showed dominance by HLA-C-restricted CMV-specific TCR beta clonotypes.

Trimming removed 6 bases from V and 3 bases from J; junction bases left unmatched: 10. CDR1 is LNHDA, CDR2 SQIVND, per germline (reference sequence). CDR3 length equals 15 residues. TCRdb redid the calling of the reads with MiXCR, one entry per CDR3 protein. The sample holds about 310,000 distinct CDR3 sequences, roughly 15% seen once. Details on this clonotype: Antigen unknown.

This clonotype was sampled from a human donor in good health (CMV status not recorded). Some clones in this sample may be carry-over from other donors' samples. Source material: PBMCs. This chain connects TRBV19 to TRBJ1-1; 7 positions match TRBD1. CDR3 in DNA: TGTGCCAGTAGCGGACGCGGGACAGAGGACACTGAAGCTTTCTTT. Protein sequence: CASSGRGTEDTEAFF.